This T cell receptor (beta chain) was retrieved from a study of blood T cell repertoires in COVID-19. V dropped 3 bases and J dropped 6; count of bases not matched to a gene: 11. The CDR3 contains 16 residues. Germline values: CDR1 SGHRS, CDR2 YFSETQ. The data were produced by immunoSEQ multiplex PCR, yet TCRdb's version contains in-frame clones alone and is incomplete. The sample lists over 600,000 clones; 70% to 90% were seen once. The sequence was obtained from a woman younger than 30 with acute or convalescent COVID-19. The sample was peripheral blood. V and J are TRBV5-1 and TRBJ2-2; 7 bases fit TRBD2. The CDR3 loop reads CASSSSGATGAGELFF. The CDR3 coding sequence is TGCGCCAGCAGCTCCAGCGGGGCCACCGGGGCCGGGGAGCTGTTTTTT.